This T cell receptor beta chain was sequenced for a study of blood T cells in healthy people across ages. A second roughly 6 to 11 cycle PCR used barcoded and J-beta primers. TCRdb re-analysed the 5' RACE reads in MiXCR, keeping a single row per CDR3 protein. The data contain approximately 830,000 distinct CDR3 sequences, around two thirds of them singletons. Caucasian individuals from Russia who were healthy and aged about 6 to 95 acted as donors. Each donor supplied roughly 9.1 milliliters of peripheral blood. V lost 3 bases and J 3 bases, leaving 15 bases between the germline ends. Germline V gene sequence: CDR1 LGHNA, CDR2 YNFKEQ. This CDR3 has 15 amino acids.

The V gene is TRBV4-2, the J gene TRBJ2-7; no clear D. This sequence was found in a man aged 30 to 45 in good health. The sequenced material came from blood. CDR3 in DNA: TGTGCCAGCAGCCATGGTAGCCCCCAAAACTACGAGCAGTACTTC. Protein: CASSHGSPQNYEQYF.